This TCR beta chain emerged from a study of blood T cell repertoires in COVID-19. The germline V gene encodes CDR1 LNHDA and CDR2 SQIVND (reference sequence). Trimming cost V 7 bases and J 4 bases, with 16 bases left between them. This CDR3 has 15 amino acids. This clone occurred once. The assay was immunoSEQ multiplex PCR, and TCRdb's table has in-frame clones only and misses some. Of around 120,000 clones listed, roughly 90% are singletons. The clonotype was recovered from a man aged 50 to 60 with acute or convalescent COVID-19. The V and J genes are TRBV19 and TRBJ1-4; unclear D gene. The specimen sequenced was peripheral blood. The CDR3 bases are TGTGCCAGTATCGCCGCGGAGACTGGTAATGAAAAACTGTTTTTT. This gives the protein CASIAAETGNEKLFF.